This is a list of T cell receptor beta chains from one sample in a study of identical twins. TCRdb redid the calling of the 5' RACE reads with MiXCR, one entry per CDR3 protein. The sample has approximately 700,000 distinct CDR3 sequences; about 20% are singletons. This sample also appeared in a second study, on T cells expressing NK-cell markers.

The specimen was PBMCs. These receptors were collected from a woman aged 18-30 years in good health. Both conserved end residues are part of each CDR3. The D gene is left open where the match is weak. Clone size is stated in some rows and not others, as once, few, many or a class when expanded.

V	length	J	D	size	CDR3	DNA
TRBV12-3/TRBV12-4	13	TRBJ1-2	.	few	CASSLPGVVGYTF	TGTGCCAGCAGTTTACCAGGGGTGGTAGGCTACACCTTC
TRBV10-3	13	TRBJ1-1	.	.	CATRAGMHTEAFF	TGTGCCACCAGGGCGGGTATGCACACTGAAGCTTTCTTT
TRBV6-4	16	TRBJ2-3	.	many	CASSEVPGVNTDTQYF	TGTGCCAGCAGTGAGGTGCCAGGGGTTAACACAGATACGCAGTATTTT
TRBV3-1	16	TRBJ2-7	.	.	CASSQETGGLFDEQYF	TGTGCCAGCAGCCAAGAGACGGGGGGCTTGTTCGACGAGCAGTACTTC
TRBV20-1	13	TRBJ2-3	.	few	CSARDEKTDTQYF	TGCAGTGCTAGAGATGAAAAAACAGATACGCAGTATTTT
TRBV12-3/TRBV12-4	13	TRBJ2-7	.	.	CASRLRGTNEQYF	TGTGCCAGCAGACTCAGGGGAACTAACGAGCAGTACTTC
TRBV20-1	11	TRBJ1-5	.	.	CSALGNQPQHF	TGCAGTGCGCTCGGCAATCAGCCCCAGCATTTT
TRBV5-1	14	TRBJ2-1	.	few	CASSFGPDGHEQFF	TGCGCCAGCAGCTTTGGACCTGACGGGCATGAGCAGTTCTTC
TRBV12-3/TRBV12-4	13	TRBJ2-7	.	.	CASSLVPGQEQYF	TGTGCCAGCAGTTTAGTCCCAGGACAGGAGCAGTACTTC
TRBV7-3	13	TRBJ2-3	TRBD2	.	CASSRPSGFKQYF	TGTGCCAGCAGCCGGCCTAGCGGGTTCAAGCAGTATTTT
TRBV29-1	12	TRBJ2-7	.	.	CSVVQGSYEQHF	TGCAGCGTTGTACAGGGATCCTACGAGCAGCACTTC
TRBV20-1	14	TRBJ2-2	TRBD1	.	CSARRTGGTGELFF	TGCAGTGCTAGGAGGACAGGAGGTACCGGGGAGCTGTTTTTT
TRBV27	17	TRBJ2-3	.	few	CASKAGSGLLGTDTQYF	TGTGCCAGCAAGGCGGGGAGCGGCCTTTTGGGCACAGATACGCAGTATTTT
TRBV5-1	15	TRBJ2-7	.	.	CASSLDAGKTYEQYF	TGCGCCAGCAGCTTGGATGCAGGCAAGACCTACGAGCAGTACTTC
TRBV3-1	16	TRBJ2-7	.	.	CASSLIPQGDGYEQYF	TGTGCCAGCAGCCTTATACCCCAGGGAGACGGCTACGAGCAGTACTTC
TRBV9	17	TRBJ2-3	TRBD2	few	CASSVGPAGELADTQYF	TGTGCCAGCAGCGTAGGTCCAGCGGGAGAATTAGCAGATACGCAGTATTTT
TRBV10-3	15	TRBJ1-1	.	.	CAISEPWGRNTEAFF	TGTGCCATCAGTGAGCCCTGGGGGAGGAACACTGAAGCTTTCTTT
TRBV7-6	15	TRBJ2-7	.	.	CASSVSGRGGYEQYF	TGTGCCAGCAGCGTTTCGGGACGAGGGGGGTACGAGCAGTACTTC
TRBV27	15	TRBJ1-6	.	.	CASSFQGPYNSPLHF	TGTGCCAGCAGTTTCCAGGGGCCATATAATTCACCCCTCCACTTT
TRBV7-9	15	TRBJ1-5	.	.	CASSPPSQGLQPQHF	TGTGCCAGCAGCCCCCCTTCACAGGGATTGCAGCCCCAGCATTTT
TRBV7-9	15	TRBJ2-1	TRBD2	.	CASSFGVAGGREQFF	TGTGCCAGCAGTTTTGGGGTAGCGGGGGGCCGAGAGCAGTTCTTC
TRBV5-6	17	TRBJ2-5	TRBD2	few	CASSLRHASGGQETQYF	TGTGCCAGCAGCTTGCGTCACGCTAGCGGGGGCCAAGAGACCCAGTACTTC
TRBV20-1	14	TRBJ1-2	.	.	CSGSTGPYEDGYTF	TGCAGTGGGTCGACAGGTCCATATGAGGATGGCTACACCTTC
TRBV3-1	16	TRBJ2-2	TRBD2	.	CASRLGPSGNTGELFF	TGTGCCAGCAGGCTGGGGCCTAGCGGTAACACCGGGGAGCTGTTTTTT
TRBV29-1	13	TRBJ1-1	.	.	CSVPSPGDTEAFF	TGCAGCGTCCCAAGCCCGGGGGACACTGAAGCTTTCTTT
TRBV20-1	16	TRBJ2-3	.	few	CSAGLGGAVGTDTQYF	TGCAGTGCTGGCCTCGGAGGGGCGGTCGGCACAGATACGCAGTATTTT
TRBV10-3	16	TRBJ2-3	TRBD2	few	CAISEGLAAYTDTQYF	TGTGCCATCAGTGAGGGGCTAGCGGCCTACACAGATACGCAGTATTTT
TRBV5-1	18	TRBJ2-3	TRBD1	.	CASSSRRQGAPGTDTQYF	TGCGCCAGCAGCTCGCGAAGACAGGGGGCGCCGGGCACAGATACGCAGTATTTT
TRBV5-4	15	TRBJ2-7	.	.	CASSRSRGSSYEQYF	TGTGCCAGCAGCCGTTCGCGGGGAAGCTCCTACGAGCAGTACTTC
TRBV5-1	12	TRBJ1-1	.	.	CASSSQWNEAFF	TGCGCCAGCAGCTCCCAGTGGAATGAAGCTTTCTTT
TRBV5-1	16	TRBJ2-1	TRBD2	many	CASSLGLAGVYNEQFF	TGCGCCAGCAGCTTAGGACTAGCGGGAGTTTACAATGAGCAGTTCTTC
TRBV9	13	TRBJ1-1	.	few	CASTGGMNTEAFF	TGTGCCAGCACGGGCGGGATGAACACTGAAGCTTTCTTT
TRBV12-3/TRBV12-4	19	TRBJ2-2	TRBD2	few	CASSSLTGVSGRNTGELFF	TGTGCCAGCAGTTCCCTAACCGGGGTTAGCGGGAGGAACACCGGGGAGCTGTTTTTT
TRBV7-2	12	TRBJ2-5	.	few	CASSRDQETQYF	TGTGCCAGCAGCCGAGACCAAGAGACCCAGTACTTC
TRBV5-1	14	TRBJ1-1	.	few	CASSSQGSATEAFF	TGCGCCAGCAGCTCCCAGGGCTCGGCCACTGAAGCTTTCTTT